Included here is one TCR beta chain sequence, with context. This entry comes from a study of T cell changes during pregnancy in multiple sclerosis. The germline CDR1 and CDR2 sequences are SGHDT and YYEEEE. V lost 4 bases to trimming and J lost 3 bases; unmatched junction nucleotides: 8. The CDR3 sequence is 17 residues long. Repertoires were generated with immunoSEQ multiplex PCR, while TCRdb's copy carries only in-frame clones and drops some. This repertoire shows approximately 25,000 clones, almost 90% found once; its top ten account for less than 10%. The sequence came from a female donor with multiple sclerosis, enrolled in a pregnancy study. J is TRBJ2-1 and V is TRBV5-6; 12 bases match TRBD2. Specimen: CD8+ T cells from peripheral blood mononuclear cells, collected in the second trimester of pregnancy. In DNA, the CDR3 is TGTGCCAGCAGCAGGGGACTAGCGGGCGCGGACTACAATGAGCAGTTCTTC. This translates into CASSRGLAGADYNEQFF.